This T cell receptor (beta chain) stems from a study of OX40 agonist ivuxolimab in advanced cancers. Study as a whole: Participants averaged approximately 60 years of age (range roughly 23 to 90) and were 75% to 90% male.

Trimming shortened V by 1 base and J by 0 bases, and 3 bases separated the two germline ends. CDR1 is SGHAT, CDR2 FQNNGV, per germline. The CDR3 sequence is 14 residues long. Assay: immunoSEQ multiplex PCR; the TCRdb copy retains only in-frame clones and omits some. The sample has some 62,000 clones; approximately 90% are singletons. The sample consisted of CD4+ or CD8+ T cells sorted from blood, taken in a trial of the OX40 agonist ivuxolimab. The genes are TRBV11-2 and TRBJ2-2; no clear D gene. The source of this sequence is an adult with an advanced solid tumor such as melanoma, head and neck, liver or kidney cancer. The CDR3 loop reads CASSLGPNTGELFF. The CDR3 DNA sequence: TGTGCCAGCAGCTTAGGGCCGAACACCGGGGAGCTGTTTTTT. Combining the CDR3 with reference TRBV11-2 and TRBJ2-2 gives the whole variable domain EAGVAQSPRYKIIEKRQSVAFWCNPISGHATLYWYQQILGQGPKLLIQFQNNGVVDDSQLPKDRFSAERLKGVDSTLKIQPAKLEDSAVYLCASSLGPNTGELFFGEGSRLTVL.